Shown below are 8 T cell receptor beta chains from a single sample sequenced in a study of early T cells in non-severe SARS-CoV-2 infection. Each CDR3 protein gets one entry after TCRdb re-called the 5' RACE reads with MiXCR. The profile shows some 62,000 distinct CDR3 sequences, 8% to 9% of them singletons. The specimen was whole blood, collected at baseline. The source is an adult who was a healthcare worker with PCR-confirmed SARS-CoV-2 infection or an uninfected control (not recorded which).

J is TRBJ2-7 and V is TRBV6-2 or TRBV6-3, with 14 bases lining up with TRBD2. After removal of 6 bases from V and 4 bases from J, the junction contained 17 bases not matched to a gene. The CDR3 runs to 19 residues. Germline V lookup: CDR1 MNHEY, CDR2 SVGEGT. The CDR3 loop reads CASRSPTSGRARDTYEQYF. The DNA of the CDR3 is TGTGCCAGCAGATCCCCGACTAGCGGGAGGGCCCGCGACACTTACGAGCAGTACTTC.

With respect to this clonotype: Because the CDR3 is missing its conserved closing phenylalanine or tryptophan, this is likely a read error. The chain couples TRBV5-1 to TRBJ2-1; no definite D call. The CDR3 is made up of 14 amino acids. The V end lost 5 bases, the J end lost 0 bases, and 9 bases lay between the germline ends. The germline V gene has CDR1 SGHRS and CDR2 YFSETQ. In nucleotides, the CDR3 is TGCGCCAGCAGAACAGAGAGCTCCTACAATGAGCAGTTCCTC. Residues: CASRTESSYNEQFL.

This clonotype was counted between two and nine times. The chain employs TRBV18 and TRBJ2-5, with D perhaps given as TRBD1 or TRBD2 (5 bases each). The CDR3 runs 15 residues. V was shortened by 8 bases and J by 4 bases, with 20 bases between the two germline ends. Germline CDR1 and CDR2: KGHSH and LQKENI. As DNA, the CDR3 is TGTGCCAGCAAACCGGGACGGGGAGAAGGAGAGACCCAGTACTTC. This translates into CASKPGRGEGETQYF. Full variable domain (remainder filled in from reference TRBV18 and TRBJ2-5): NAGVMQNPRHLVRRRGQEARLRCSPMKGHSHVYWYRQLPEEGLKFMVYLQKENIIDESGMPKERFSAEFPKEGPSILRIQQVVRGDSAAYFCASKPGRGEGETQYFGPGTRLLVL.

At least ten counts were recorded for this clonotype. V usage is TRBV30 and J usage is TRBJ1-1; D is ambiguous. Trimming cost V 2 bases and J 7 bases, with 11 bases left between them. The CDR3 has 12 amino acids. Germline CDR1 and CDR2: GTSNPN and SVGIG (reference sequence). CDR3 sequence (DNA): TGTGCCTGGAGTTCTTATGGCCTTGAAGCTTTCTTT. It yields the protein CAWSSYGLEAFF.

This chain connects TRBV9 to TRBJ2-5, with a possible D match to TRBD2 (5 bases). Looked up from germline, CDR1 is SGDLS and CDR2 is YYNGEE. V shed 0 bases and J shed 4 bases, with 16 bases lying between them. The CDR3 contains 16 residues. CDR3 loop: CASSVEGRAAAETQYF. CDR3 bases: TGTGCCAGCAGCGTAGAGGGTAGGGCAGCGGCAGAGACCCAGTACTTC.

This clonotype showed up many times. The CDR3, as DNA: TGTGCCAGCAGTCTCCCGGGACAGGGGTCGGACGAGCAGTACTTC. It yields the protein CASSLPGQGSDEQYF. This chain links TRBV12-3 or TRBV12-4 with TRBJ2-7, with TRBD1 identical over 10 bases. V was pared by 5 bases and J by 5 bases, with 9 bases of the junction left unmatched. CDR3 size: 15 residues.

This clonotype showed up many times. The chain employs TRBV5-8 and TRBJ1-2; TRBD1 agrees at 8 bases. V trimming: 4 bases; J trimming: 13 bases; junction bases outside the gene matches: 9. Germline CDR1 reads SGHTS; CDR2 reads YDEGEE. The CDR3 covers 12 residues. The CDR3 DNA reads as TGTGCCAGCAGCCTTATGACAGGGGCCGGCACCTTC. Its protein product is CASSLMTGAGTF.

There are many counts of this clonotype. The V gene is TRBV7-8, the J gene TRBJ1-5; D is unclear. The CDR3 runs 14 residues. Germline loops: CDR1 SGHVS, CDR2 FQNEAQ. The ends were cut back, 1 base at V and 7 bases at J, with 11 bases in the middle. For the CDR3, the DNA is TGTGCCAGCAGCTTAGGGGCGAACCCCCAGCCCCAGCATTTT. This codes for CASSLGANPQPQHF. Combining the CDR3 with reference TRBV7-8 and TRBJ1-5 gives the whole variable domain GAGVSQSPRYKVAKRGQDVALRCDPISGHVSLFWYQQALGQGPEFLTYFQNEAQLDKSGLPSDRFFAERPEGSVSTLKIQRTQQEDSAVYLCASSLGANPQPQHFGDGTRLSIL.